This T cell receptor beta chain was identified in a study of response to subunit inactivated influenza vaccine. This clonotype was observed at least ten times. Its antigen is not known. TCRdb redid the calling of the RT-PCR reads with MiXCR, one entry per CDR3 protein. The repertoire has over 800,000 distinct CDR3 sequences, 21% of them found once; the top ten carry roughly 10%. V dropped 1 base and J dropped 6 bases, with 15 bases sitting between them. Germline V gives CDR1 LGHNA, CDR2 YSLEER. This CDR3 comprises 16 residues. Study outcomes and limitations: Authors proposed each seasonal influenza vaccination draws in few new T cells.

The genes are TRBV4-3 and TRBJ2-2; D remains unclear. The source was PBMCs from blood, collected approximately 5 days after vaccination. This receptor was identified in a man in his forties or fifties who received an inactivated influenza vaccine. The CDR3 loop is CASSQVPYSTPGELFF. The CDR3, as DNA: TGCGCCAGCAGCCAAGTCCCCTATTCCACCCCCGGGGAGCTGTTTTTT.